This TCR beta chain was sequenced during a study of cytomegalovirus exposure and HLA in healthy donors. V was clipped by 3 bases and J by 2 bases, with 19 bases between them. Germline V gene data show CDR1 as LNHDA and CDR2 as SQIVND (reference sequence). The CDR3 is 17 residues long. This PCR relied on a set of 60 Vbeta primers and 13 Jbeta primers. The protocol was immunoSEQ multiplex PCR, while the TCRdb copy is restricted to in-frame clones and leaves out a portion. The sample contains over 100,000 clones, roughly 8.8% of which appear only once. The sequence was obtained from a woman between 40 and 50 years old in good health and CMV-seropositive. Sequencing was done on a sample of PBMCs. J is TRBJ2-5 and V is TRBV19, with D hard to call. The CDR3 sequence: CASSIMMVSGIQETQYF. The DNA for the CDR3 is TGTGCCAGTAGTATCATGATGGTCTCAGGAATACAAGAGACCCAGTACTTC.